The TCR beta chain described here comes from a study of cytomegalovirus exposure and HLA in healthy donors. Findings of the study overall: Altogether, 164 TCR beta chains were recorded as cytomegalovirus-associated.

In germline, CDR1 is SGDLS, CDR2 YYNGEE. This CDR3 has 15 residues. V was pared by 0 bases and J by 4 bases, with 6 bases of the junction left unmatched. PCR employed 60 Vbeta and 13 Jbeta primers. Original handling: An analysis that came later counted roughly 87 million unique TCR beta chains, roughly 11 million shared. Profiled with immunoSEQ multiplex PCR; TCRdb holds only in-frame clones, not every one. From that table come the V and J calls and clone size; the DNA was used to work out D and trimming. There are 95,000 to 150,000 clones in the sample; roughly 69% occur only once, and approximately 8.2% lies in the top ten. Regarding this clone: Its antigen is still unknown.

The source of this sequence is a woman in her thirties or forties in good health and CMV-seropositive. The V call is TRBV9, the J call TRBJ2-5, with 7 bases aligning to TRBD2. Sequenced: PBMCs. CDR3 nucleotides: TGTGCCAGCAGCGTAGGGTCTAAGCGGGGAGAGACCCAGTACTTC. Protein sequence: CASSVGSKRGETQYF. Full variable domain (outside the CDR3, taken from reference TRBV9 and TRBJ2-5): DSGVTQTPKHLITATGQRVTLRCSPRSGDLSVYWYQQSLDQGLQFLIQYYNGEERAKGNILERFSAQQFPDLHSELNLSSLELGDSALYFCASSVGSKRGETQYFGPGTRLLVL.